A single sample is the source of the 5 T cell receptor beta chains below, sequenced in a study of cytomegalovirus exposure and HLA in healthy donors. 13 Jbeta primers and 60 Vbeta primers were used for the PCR. Clones were sequenced by immunoSEQ multiplex PCR, and TCRdb holds only the in-frame ones, with some missing. The repertoire has 100,000 to 120,000 clones, more than 65% of them found once; the top ten carry over 10%. Sequencing was carried out using PBMCs. These receptors all come from a man aged 30-40 years in good health and CMV-seropositive.

This clone occurred a few times. The chain recombines TRBV30 with TRBJ2-3; D is perhaps TRBD2 (6 bases). Germline CDR1 reads GTSNPN; CDR2 reads SVGIG (reference sequence). CDR3 length: 16 residues. V was pared by 5 bases and J by 0 bases, with 18 bases between. The CDR3 DNA sequence: TGTGCCTGGCTCCCGGATCCCGGGACTAGCACAGATACGCAGTATTTT. This gives the protein CAWLPDPGTSTDTQYF.

This clone was counted a few times. In DNA, the CDR3 is TGTGCCACCCAGGGGGCTAGTAGCGGGGGCCCTTCCTACGAGCAGTACTTC. It specifies CATQGASSGGPSYEQYF. The J gene is TRBJ2-7, the V gene TRBV10-3; TRBD2 is a possible D gene (9 bases). Trimming stripped 10 bases from V and 1 base from J, with 26 bases between. CDR3 length equals 17 residues. CDR1 is ENHRY and CDR2 is SYGVKD in the germline V gene.

The genes are TRBV7-9 and TRBJ2-7, with 8 bases matching TRBD2. The CDR3 consists of 14 residues. Per germline, CDR1 SEHNR and CDR2 FQNEAQ (reference sequence). The trim removed 6 bases at V and 2 bases at J, leaving 6 bases unmatched. CDR3 amino acids: CASSSGTRAYEQYF. The DNA of the CDR3 is TGTGCCAGCAGTTCCGGGACTAGGGCCTACGAGCAGTACTTC. Full variable domain (outside the CDR3, taken from reference TRBV7-9 and TRBJ2-7): DTGVSQNPRHKITKRGQNVTFRCDPISEHNRLYWYRQTLGQGPEFLTYFQNEAQLEKSRLLSDRFSAERPKGSFSTLEIQRTEQGDSAMYLCASSSGTRAYEQYFGPGTRLTVT.

This rearrangement joins TRBV19 to TRBJ1-5; D possibly corresponds to TRBD1 (6 bases). Trimming took 7 bases from V and 7 from J, leaving 14 bases between them. CDR3 length: 13 amino acids. Germline V gives CDR1 LNHDA, CDR2 SQIVND (reference sequence). As DNA, the CDR3 is TGTGCCAGTAAAATCAGGGGTTTCCAGCCCCAGCATTTT. The encoded protein is CASKIRGFQPQHF.

The genes are TRBV21-1 and TRBJ2-7; the DNA was not used to check the table's D call, TRBD2. TRBV21-1 is listed as a pseudogene. There are 13 residues in the CDR3. The CDR3 region has the DNA TGTGCCAGCAGCAAAGACGGACTCTACGAGCAGTACTTC. Its translation is CASSKDGLYEQYF.